What follows is one T cell receptor beta chain and its context. Without the conserved terminal phenylalanine or tryptophan, this CDR3 likely stems from a read error. The limits of the CDR3 on the DNA are not certain, so only TCRdb's listed CDR3 is given. The assay was immunoSEQ multiplex PCR, and TCRdb's table has in-frame clones only and misses some. The sample lists 700,000 to 750,000 clones, 80% to 90% occurring once. The data are from a study of shared T cell receptors in the human thymus. Germline V CDR1 and CDR2: MGHRA, YSYEKL. The CDR3 length is 13 residues, termini included. These data also featured in a second study, about human thymus T cells. From that second work: Donors were healthy Finnish babies undergoing corrective operations for congenital heart defects. The thymus was resected at corrective cardiac surgery. Thymic repertoires of unrelated individuals were reported in related research to overlap highly.

The material sequenced was thymocytes. This TCR came from a girl younger than two with a congenital heart defect. The chain is built from TRBV4-1 and TRBJ1-5; the table's D call, TRBD1, was not checked against the DNA. The CDR3 sequence is CASSHLLDTVLVL.